The 22 T cell receptor beta chains in this list originate from one sample, sequenced in a study of blood T cell repertoires in COVID-19. Assay used: immunoSEQ multiplex PCR; TCRdb lists only in-frame clones, some missing. The profile shows 150,000 to 200,000 clones, 65% to 90% of them singletons. Material: peripheral blood. The receptors were sampled from a man aged 55 to 70 with acute or convalescent COVID-19.

The J gene is TRBJ1-3, the V gene TRBV28; 8 bases match TRBD1. Trimming cost V 4 bases and J 0 bases; bases outside gene matches: 8. CDR1 is MDHEN, CDR2 SYDVKM, per germline. The CDR3 is made up of 17 amino acids. The CDR3 nucleotides are TGTGCCAGCAGTTCTCCCCAGGGGGCGGGCTCTGGAAACACCATATATTTT. Translated: CASSSPQGAGSGNTIYF.

The V call is TRBV11-2, the J call TRBJ2-5, with 13 bases that match TRBD2. Per the germline V gene, CDR1 is SGHAT and CDR2 is FQNNGV. This CDR3 is 19 amino acids long. Germline trimming cut 1 base from V and 1 base from J; bases unmatched to any gene: 9. The chain's CDR3 is CASSLVLGLAGSGQETQYF. The CDR3 bases are TGTGCCAGCAGCTTAGTACTGGGACTAGCGGGATCGGGCCAAGAGACCCAGTACTTC.

This chain connects TRBV18 to TRBJ1-5; D is perhaps TRBD1 (5 bases). The CDR3 consists of 15 residues. V was trimmed by 2 bases and J by 6 bases, leaving 14 bases between them. CDR1 is KGHSH and CDR2 is LQKENI in the germline V gene. The CDR3 region has the DNA TGTGCCAGCTCACCATATCAAGGGGTATCTCAGCCCCAGCATTTT. Translating it yields CASSPYQGVSQPQHF. The whole variable domain, filled in from reference TRBV18 and TRBJ1-5, reads NAGVMQNPRHLVRRRGQEARLRCSPMKGHSHVYWYRQLPEEGLKFMVYLQKENIIDESGMPKERFSAEFPKEGPSILRIQQVVRGDSAAYFCASSPYQGVSQPQHFGDGTRLSIL.

J is TRBJ2-5 and V is TRBV27, with D possibly being TRBD1 (5 bases). The germline V gene has CDR1 MNHEY and CDR2 SMNVEV (reference sequence). This CDR3 comprises 15 residues. Trimming removed 0 bases from V and 5 bases from J, with 13 bases in between. CDR3 residues: CASSLSLQGWETQYF. CDR3 sequence (DNA): TGTGCCAGCAGTTTATCGCTCCAGGGTTGGGAGACCCAGTACTTC.

The V and J genes are TRBV9 and TRBJ2-1; TRBD2 agrees at 7 bases. Germline-derived CDR1 and CDR2 are SGDLS and YYNGEE. CDR3 length: 17 residues. The ends lost 0 bases at V and 11 bases at J; junction bases unmatched: 17. CDR3 nucleotides: TGTGCCAGCAGCGTAGAGGGGAGGGACTCGTACGTACCCCAGCAGTTCTTC. Translation: CASSVEGRDSYVPQQFF.

The chain couples TRBV27 to TRBJ2-5; 9 positions match TRBD2. Germline-derived CDR1 and CDR2 are MNHEY and SMNVEV (reference sequence). The ends lost 5 bases at V and 5 bases at J; junction bases unmatched: 12. CDR3 length equals 16 residues. The CDR3 is CASSPGVGLATETQYF. The CDR3 DNA reads as TGTGCCAGCAGTCCAGGGGTTGGACTAGCGACGGAGACCCAGTACTTC.

This chain connects TRBV3-1 (or the pseudogene TRBV3-2) to TRBJ1-3; no firm D call. This CDR3 is 14 amino acids long. The V gene's germline CDR1 is LGHDT and CDR2 YNNKEL (reference sequence). Trimming removed 4 bases at V and 0 bases at J, with 7 bases between. Here the CDR3 reads CASSPQSSGNTIYF. The CDR3 DNA sequence: TGTGCCAGCAGCCCACAGAGCTCTGGAAACACCATATATTTT.

CDR3 sequence: CASTTPRGGSTEAFF. The CDR3 DNA sequence: TGTGCCAGCACCACCCCAAGGGGGGGGAGCACTGAAGCTTTCTTT. V is TRBV5-8 and J is TRBJ1-1, with D perhaps matching TRBD1 (6 bases). Trimming took 6 bases from V and 4 from J, leaving 19 bases between them. From germline, CDR1 is SGHTS and CDR2 YDEGEE. This CDR3 contains 15 residues.

The rearrangement joins TRBV7-3 to TRBJ2-3, with TRBD2 matching 14 bases. The V gene's germline CDR1 is SGHTA and CDR2 FQGTGA. J gave up 1 base and V 2 bases, and 5 bases lay outside the gene matches. CDR3 size: 18 residues. The CDR3 loop reads CASSLLGLAGGGTDTQYF. The CDR3 coding sequence is TGTGCCAGCAGCTTACTTGGACTAGCGGGAGGCGGCACAGATACGCAGTATTTT.

The CDR3 region has the DNA TGTGCCACCAGTGATCCGGGGACAGGTGATGAGCAGTTCTTC. It is translated as CATSDPGTGDEQFF. The genes are TRBV24-1 and TRBJ2-1, with 8 positions matching TRBD1. Per the germline V gene, CDR1 is KGHDR and CDR2 is SFDVKD. V lost 3 bases, J lost 8 bases, and 5 bases stayed unmatched. The CDR3 has 14 residues.

This chain links TRBV5-1 with TRBJ2-3; weak D call: TRBD2 (5 bases). CDR1 and CDR2 (germline): SGHRS, YFSETQ. V lost 2 bases and J 2 bases, leaving 21 bases between the germline ends. The CDR3 totals 18 residues. The CDR3 sequence is CASSFLPGSTINTDTQYF. The CDR3 coding sequence is TGCGCCAGCAGCTTCCTTCCGGGATCTACGATAAACACAGATACGCAGTATTTT.

The chain has TRBV7-9 and TRBJ2-2, with TRBD2 identical over 8 bases. In germline, CDR1 is SEHNR, CDR2 FQNEAQ (reference sequence). The V gene end was trimmed by 6 bases and the J gene end by 0 bases; junction bases not matched to a gene: 9. The CDR3 loop spans 17 amino acids. CDR3 protein: CASRGAGANTNTGELFF. The CDR3, as DNA: TGTGCCAGCAGAGGAGCGGGAGCAAATACGAACACCGGGGAGCTGTTTTTT.

This chain joins TRBV7-9 and TRBJ1-6; D may be TRBD1 (6 bases). V gave up 4 bases and J gave up 9 bases, with 16 bases separating them. The germline CDR1 and CDR2 sequences are SEHNR and FQNEAQ (reference sequence). This CDR3 has 15 residues. CDR3 nucleotide sequence: TGTGCCAGCAGCTCCCATGGGACAATGGGTTCACCCCTCCACTTT. Protein product: CASSSHGTMGSPLHF.

The chain combines TRBV2 with TRBJ2-5, with 9 bases aligning to TRBD1. V trimming: 7 bases; J trimming: 2 bases; junction bases outside the gene matches: 8. This CDR3 region has 15 residues. Germline V CDR1 and CDR2: SNHLY, FYNNEI. This chain's CDR3 is CASKGTGRLQETQYF. DNA of the CDR3: TGTGCCAGCAAGGGGACAGGGCGATTACAAGAGACCCAGTACTTC.

Only a few counts were recorded for this clone. V gene TRBV19 combines with J gene TRBJ1-1; D gene unclear. The germline V and J ends were trimmed by 7 bases and 4 bases, with 10 bases remaining between them. CDR3 length: 12 residues. Germline V gives CDR1 LNHDA, CDR2 SQIVND (reference sequence). CDR3 amino acids: CASTKRGTEAFF. CDR3 nucleotide sequence: TGTGCCAGTACCAAACGGGGCACTGAAGCTTTCTTT.

The V call is TRBV6-6, the J call TRBJ2-3, with D possibly matching TRBD2 (5 bases). This CDR3 contains 16 residues. With 0 bases removed from V and 2 bases from J, the gap between germline ends came to 12 bases. The germline gives CDR1 MNHNY, CDR2 SVGAGI (reference sequence). Here the CDR3 reads CASSYSPSGNTDTQYF. In DNA, the CDR3 is TGTGCCAGCAGTTACTCGCCCTCGGGAAACACAGATACGCAGTATTTT.

V and J are TRBV7-2 and TRBJ2-7, with D unresolved. The germline gives CDR1 SGHTA, CDR2 FQGNSA. The germline V and J ends were trimmed by 1 base and 0 bases, with 7 bases remaining between them. The CDR3 extends over 14 amino acids. The CDR3 reads CASSLGSISYEQYF. CDR3 nucleotides: TGTGCCAGCAGCTTAGGCAGTATCTCCTACGAGCAGTACTTC.

The genes are TRBV5-1 and TRBJ1-1; a weak D match, TRBD1 (5 bases). Germline assignment: CDR1 SGHRS and CDR2 YFSETQ. This CDR3 has 12 amino acids. The V and J ends lost 8 bases and 8 bases respectively, with 16 bases between them. CDR3 sequence: CASSWAGIEAFF. The CDR3 coding sequence is TGCGCCAGTTCGTGGGCAGGGATAGAAGCTTTCTTT.

This chain links TRBV15 with TRBJ1-4; D may be TRBD1 (5 bases). V dropped 5 bases and J dropped 5 bases, with 15 bases sitting between them. This CDR3 contains 15 residues. Germline V gives CDR1 LNHNV, CDR2 YYDKDF (reference sequence). The CDR3 DNA reads as TGTGCCACCAGCGGTGCCGGGGGAAGGAATGAAAAACTGTTTTTT. This gives the protein CATSGAGGRNEKLFF.

The chain combines TRBV5-1 with TRBJ2-3; a possible D gene is TRBD2 (5 bases). V shed 4 bases and J shed 8 bases, with 17 bases lying between them. Germline V gives CDR1 SGHRS, CDR2 YFSETQ. This CDR3 is built from 14 residues. DNA for the CDR3: TGCGCCAGCAGCCCCACACCGAAGCGGTCTACGCAGTATTTT. As protein: CASSPTPKRSTQYF.

The J gene is TRBJ2-1, the V gene TRBV12-3 or TRBV12-4; a possible D gene is TRBD2 (6 bases). Trimming cost V 3 bases and J 7 bases, with 10 bases left between them. The CDR3 is made up of 13 amino acids. The CDR3 region has the DNA TGTGCCAGCAGTTTCGGGAGCCTTAATGAGCAGTTCTTC. This gives the protein CASSFGSLNEQFF.

The chain combines TRBV10-3 with TRBJ2-7; TRBD2 matches 8 bases. The CDR3 is 16 residues long. From germline, CDR1 is ENHRY and CDR2 SYGVKD. The junction had 8 bases not matched to a gene; V was cut back by 2 bases and J by 2 bases. CDR3 nucleotide sequence: TGTGCCATCAGTGAGCCAGCGGGAGCGCTCGCCTACGAGCAGTACTTC. Its protein product is CAISEPAGALAYEQYF.